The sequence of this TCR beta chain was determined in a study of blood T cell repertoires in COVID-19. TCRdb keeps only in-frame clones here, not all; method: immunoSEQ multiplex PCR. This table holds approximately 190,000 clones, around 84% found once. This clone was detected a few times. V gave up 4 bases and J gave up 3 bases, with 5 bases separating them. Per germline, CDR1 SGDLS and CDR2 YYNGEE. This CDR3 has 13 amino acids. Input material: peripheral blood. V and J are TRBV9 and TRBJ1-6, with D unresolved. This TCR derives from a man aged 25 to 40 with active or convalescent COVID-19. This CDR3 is CASSPSYNSPLHF. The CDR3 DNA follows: TGTGCCAGCAGCCCCAGCTATAATTCACCCCTCCACTTT.